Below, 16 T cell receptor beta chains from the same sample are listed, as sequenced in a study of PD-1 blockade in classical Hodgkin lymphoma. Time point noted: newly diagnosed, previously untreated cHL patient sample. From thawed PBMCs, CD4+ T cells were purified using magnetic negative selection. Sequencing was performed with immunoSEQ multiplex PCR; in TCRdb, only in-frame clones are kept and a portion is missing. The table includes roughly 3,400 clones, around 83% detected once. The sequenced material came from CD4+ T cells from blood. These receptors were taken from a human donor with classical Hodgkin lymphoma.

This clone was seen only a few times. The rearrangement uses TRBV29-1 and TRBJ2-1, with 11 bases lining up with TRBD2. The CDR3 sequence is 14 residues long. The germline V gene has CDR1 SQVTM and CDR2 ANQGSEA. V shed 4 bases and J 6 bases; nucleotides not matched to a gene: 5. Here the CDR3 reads CSVAGLAGTNEQFF. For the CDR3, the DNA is TGCAGCGTTGCCGGACTAGCGGGTACCAATGAGCAGTTCTTC.

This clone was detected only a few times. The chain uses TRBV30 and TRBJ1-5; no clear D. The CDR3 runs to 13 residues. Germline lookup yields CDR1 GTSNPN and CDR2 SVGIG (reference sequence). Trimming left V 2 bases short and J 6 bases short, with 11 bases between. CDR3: CAWSYPGSQPQHF. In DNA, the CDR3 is TGTGCCTGGAGTTACCCGGGGAGTCAGCCCCAGCATTTT.

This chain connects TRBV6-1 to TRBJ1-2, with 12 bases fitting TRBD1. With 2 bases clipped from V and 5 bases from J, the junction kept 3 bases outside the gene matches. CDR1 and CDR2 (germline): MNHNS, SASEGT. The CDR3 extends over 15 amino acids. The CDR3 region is CASSEPGQGAYGYTF. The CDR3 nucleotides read TGTGCCAGCAGTGAACCGGGACAGGGGGCTTATGGCTACACCTTC.

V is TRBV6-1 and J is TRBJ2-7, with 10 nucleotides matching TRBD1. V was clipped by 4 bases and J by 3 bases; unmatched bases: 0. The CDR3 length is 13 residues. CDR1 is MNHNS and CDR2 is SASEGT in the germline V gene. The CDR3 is CASSGDRGYEQYF. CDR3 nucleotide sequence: TGTGCCAGCAGTGGGGACAGGGGCTACGAGCAGTACTTC.

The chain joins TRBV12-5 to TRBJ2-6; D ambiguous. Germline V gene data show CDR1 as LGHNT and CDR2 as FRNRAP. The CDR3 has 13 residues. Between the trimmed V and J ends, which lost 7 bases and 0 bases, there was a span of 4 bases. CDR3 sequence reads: CASAPSGANVLTF. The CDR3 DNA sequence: TGTGCTAGTGCCCCCTCTGGGGCCAACGTCCTGACTTTC. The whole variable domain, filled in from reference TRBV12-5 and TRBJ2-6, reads DARVTQTPRHKVTEMGQEVTMRCQPILGHNTVFWYRQTMMQGLELLAYFRNRAPLDDSGMPKDRFSAEMPDATLATLKIQPSEPRDSAVYFCASAPSGANVLTFGAGSRLTVL.

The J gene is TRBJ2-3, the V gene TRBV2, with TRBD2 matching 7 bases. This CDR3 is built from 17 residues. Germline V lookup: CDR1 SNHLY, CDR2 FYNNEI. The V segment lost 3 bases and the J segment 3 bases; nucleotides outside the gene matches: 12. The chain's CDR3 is CASSENEGGRETDTQYF. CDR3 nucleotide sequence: TGTGCCAGCAGTGAGAATGAGGGCGGGAGAGAAACAGATACGCAGTATTTT.

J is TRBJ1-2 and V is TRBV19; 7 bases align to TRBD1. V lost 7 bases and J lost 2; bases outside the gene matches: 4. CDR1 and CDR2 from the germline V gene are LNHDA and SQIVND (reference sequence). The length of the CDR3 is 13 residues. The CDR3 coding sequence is TGTGCCAGTACTCTACAGGGGAACTATGGCTACACCTTC. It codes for CASTLQGNYGYTF.

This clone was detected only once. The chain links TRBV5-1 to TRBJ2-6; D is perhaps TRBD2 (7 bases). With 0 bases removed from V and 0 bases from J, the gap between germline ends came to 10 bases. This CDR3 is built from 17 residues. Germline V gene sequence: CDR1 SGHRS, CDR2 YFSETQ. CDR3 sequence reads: CASSLDGGPSGANVLTF. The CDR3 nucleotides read TGCGCCAGCAGCTTGGACGGGGGGCCCTCTGGGGCCAACGTCCTGACTTTC.

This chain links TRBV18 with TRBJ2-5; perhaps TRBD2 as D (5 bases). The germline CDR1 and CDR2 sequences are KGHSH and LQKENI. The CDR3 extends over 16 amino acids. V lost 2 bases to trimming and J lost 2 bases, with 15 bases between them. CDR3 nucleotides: TGTGCCAGCTCACCAGCCGGACGGGGATTACAAGAGACCCAGTACTTC. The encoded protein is CASSPAGRGLQETQYF.

CDR3 sequence: CASSNTGQPFLEKLFF. As DNA, the CDR3 is TGCGCCAGCAGCAACACAGGGCAGCCGTTTTTGGAAAAACTGTTTTTT. The chain uses TRBV5-1 and TRBJ1-4; TRBD1 is a possible D gene (6 bases). The ends were cut back, 4 bases at V and 8 bases at J, with 21 bases in the middle. Germline lookup yields CDR1 SGHRS and CDR2 YFSETQ. The CDR3 is 16 amino acids.

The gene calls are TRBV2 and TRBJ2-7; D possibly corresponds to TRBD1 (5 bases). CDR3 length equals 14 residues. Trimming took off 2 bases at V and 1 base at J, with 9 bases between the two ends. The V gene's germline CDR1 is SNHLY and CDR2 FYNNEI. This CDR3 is CASSELQGSYEQYF. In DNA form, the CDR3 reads TGTGCCAGCAGTGAACTCCAGGGATCCTACGAGCAGTACTTC.

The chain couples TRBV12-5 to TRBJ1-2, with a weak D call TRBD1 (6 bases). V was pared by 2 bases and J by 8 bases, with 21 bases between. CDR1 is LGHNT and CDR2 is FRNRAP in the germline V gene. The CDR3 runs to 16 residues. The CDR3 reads CASGLPSGRGEGGYTF. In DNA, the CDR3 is TGTGCTAGTGGTTTGCCCTCGGGCAGGGGAGAAGGGGGCTACACCTTC. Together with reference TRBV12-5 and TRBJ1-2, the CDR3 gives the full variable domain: DARVTQTPRHKVTEMGQEVTMRCQPILGHNTVFWYRQTMMQGLELLAYFRNRAPLDDSGMPKDRFSAEMPDATLATLKIQPSEPRDSAVYFCASGLPSGRGEGGYTFGSGTRLTVV.

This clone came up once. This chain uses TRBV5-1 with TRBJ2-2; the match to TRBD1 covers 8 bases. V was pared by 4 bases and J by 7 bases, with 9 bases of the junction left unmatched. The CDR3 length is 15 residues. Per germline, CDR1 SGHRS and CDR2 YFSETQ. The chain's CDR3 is CASSPEGQGIGELFF. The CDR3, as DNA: TGCGCCAGCAGCCCAGAAGGACAGGGTATCGGGGAGCTGTTTTTT.

The CDR3 sequence: CASSQNTGNGYTF. Here the CDR3 DNA reads TGTGCCAGCAGCCAAAATACAGGGAATGGCTACACCTTC. The chain employs TRBV7-2 and TRBJ1-2, with D possibly being TRBD1 (6 bases). Trimming took 5 bases from V and 6 from J, leaving 13 bases between them. From germline, CDR1 is SGHTA and CDR2 FQGNSA. This CDR3 comprises 13 residues.

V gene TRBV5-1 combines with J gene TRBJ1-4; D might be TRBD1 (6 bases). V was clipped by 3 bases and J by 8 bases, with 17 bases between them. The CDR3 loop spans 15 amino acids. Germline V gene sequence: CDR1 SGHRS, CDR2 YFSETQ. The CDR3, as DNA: TGCGCCAGCAGCTCACAGGGAGAGGGTGGAGAAAAACTGTTTTTT. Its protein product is CASSSQGEGGEKLFF.

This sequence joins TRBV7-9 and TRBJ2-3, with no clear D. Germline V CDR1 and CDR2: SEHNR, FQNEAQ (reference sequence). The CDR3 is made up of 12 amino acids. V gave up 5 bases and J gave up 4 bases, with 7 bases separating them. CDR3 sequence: CASSLDSDTQYF. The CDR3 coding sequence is TGTGCCAGCAGCCTTGACTCAGATACGCAGTATTTT.